These 5 T cell receptor beta chains originate from one sample sequenced in a study of T cells in Graves' hyperthyroidism and ophthalmopathy. Template material for amplifying TCR beta CDR3 regions consisted of RNA transcripts. When the TCR CDR3 underwent first-round RT-PCR, the HTBI primer set was used. TCRdb re-derived calls from the multiplex PCR reads in MiXCR, one entry per CDR3 protein. The sample lists more than 500,000 distinct CDR3 sequences, about 14% occurring once. The sequenced sample consisted of blood. The receptors stem from a middle-aged woman with Graves' ophthalmopathy.

This clonotype showed up many times. The V gene is TRBV6-5, the J gene TRBJ1-1; D is perhaps TRBD1 (5 bases). Per germline, CDR1 MNHEY and CDR2 SVGAGI. The CDR3 sequence is 15 residues long. Trimming shortened V by 2 bases and J by 0 bases, and 10 bases separated the two germline ends. CDR3 coding DNA: TGTGCCAGCAGTTACACATCAGGGTTGAACACTGAAGCTTTCTTT. As protein: CASSYTSGLNTEAFF.

This clonotype was detected many times. The chain joins TRBV20-1 to TRBJ1-2; D might be TRBD1 (6 bases). This CDR3 spans 11 amino acids. Per germline, CDR1 DFQATT and CDR2 SNEGSKA (reference sequence). V lost 5 bases and J lost 5, with 9 bases in between. The CDR3 DNA follows: TGCAGTGCTTCTACAGGGTATGGCTACACCTTC. Protein: CSASTGYGYTF.

This clonotype occurred many times. J is TRBJ1-1 and V is TRBV6-1; D possibly corresponds to TRBD1 (5 bases). Germline loops: CDR1 MNHNS, CDR2 SASEGT. This CDR3 contains 14 residues. Trimming shortened V by 4 bases and J by 0 bases, and 9 bases separated the two germline ends. The CDR3 region is CASSAPTVNTEAFF. DNA of the CDR3: TGTGCCAGCAGTGCCCCGACAGTGAACACTGAAGCTTTCTTT.

This clonotype was seen many times. V and J are TRBV4-3 and TRBJ2-7; D is ambiguous. V was shortened by 4 bases and J by 0 bases, with 10 bases between the two germline ends. CDR3 size: 14 residues. Germline V gene sequence: CDR1 LGHNA, CDR2 YSLEER. The CDR3 DNA sequence: TGCGCCAGCAGCCCTCACTCGAGCTCCTACGAGCAGTACTTC. Its translation is CASSPHSSSYEQYF.

The chain couples TRBV20-1 to TRBJ2-5; the match to TRBD2 covers 7 bases. V lost 0 bases, J lost 0 bases, and 13 bases stayed unmatched. This CDR3 is 18 amino acids long. In germline, CDR1 is DFQATT, CDR2 SNEGSKA (reference sequence). The CDR3 spells CSARDFYSASGHQETQYF. For the CDR3, the DNA is TGCAGTGCTAGAGATTTTTACTCCGCTAGCGGACACCAAGAGACCCAGTACTTC.